This TCR beta chain was captured in a study of cytomegalovirus exposure and HLA in healthy donors. Germline CDR1 SGHVS, CDR2 FQNEAQ. The CDR3 covers 14 residues. PCR involved 60 Vbeta and 13 Jbeta primers. Profiled with immunoSEQ multiplex PCR; TCRdb holds only in-frame clones, not every one. Here the sample table reports 55,000 to 75,000 clones. Regarding the study as a whole: Using a false discovery rate of 0.05, a later analysis showed that 15,000 to 20,000 TCR beta sequences were associated with HLA alleles.

Turning to this clone: What it binds is unknown.

The V and J genes are TRBV7-8 and TRBJ2-5; D perhaps matches TRBD1 (5 bases). The end of the DNA aligns better with TRBJ2-7, so the J call may be wrong. Sequenced sample: PBMCs. This clonotype originated in a male donor in good health and CMV-seronegative. The CDR3 DNA sequence: TGTGCCAGCAGCTTTTCAGGGCCCCCCTACGAGCAGTACTTC. Translated: CASSFSGPPYEQYF.